Below, 27 T cell receptor beta chains from the same sample are listed, as sequenced in a study of lymphopenia after photon versus proton radiotherapy. The table came from immunoSEQ multiplex PCR; TCRdb's copy has only in-frame clones and leaves some out. The sample has under 75,000 clones; 80% to 95% are singletons. Material: peripheral blood, obtained from a patient treated with photon-based radiotherapy. These receptors were obtained from a woman between 40 and 50 years old with cholangiocarcinoma.

This rearrangement joins TRBV28 to TRBJ1-6; D gene unclear. Germline loops: CDR1 MDHEN, CDR2 SYDVKM. V was clipped by 8 bases and J by 7 bases, with 12 bases between them. The CDR3 extends over 13 amino acids. The CDR3 region is CASRPVENSPLHF. Written as DNA, the CDR3 is TGTGCCAGCCGGCCGGTGGAGAATTCACCCCTCCACTTT.

The CDR3 sequence is CASSLGGATGELFF. The CDR3 coding sequence is TGTGCCAGCAGCTTAGGGGGGGCCACCGGGGAGCTGTTTTTT. The chain employs TRBV7-9 and TRBJ2-2; the D gene could be TRBD1 or TRBD2 (6 bases each). Trimming removed 1 base at V and 4 bases at J, with 7 bases between. Germline lookup yields CDR1 SEHNR and CDR2 FQNEAQ (reference sequence). The length of the CDR3 is 14 residues. The complete variable domain, with remaining parts taken from reference TRBV7-9 and TRBJ2-2, reads DTGVSQNPRHKITKRGQNVTFRCDPISEHNRLYWYRQTLGQGPEFLTYFQNEAQLEKSRLLSDRFSAERPKGSFSTLEIQRTEQGDSAMYLCASSLGGATGELFFGEGSRLTVL.

V is TRBV9 and J is TRBJ2-1, with a tentative D call TRBD2 (7 bases). CDR1 is SGDLS, CDR2 YYNGEE, per germline. V dropped 2 bases and J dropped 5 bases, with 32 bases sitting between them. The CDR3 runs to 21 residues. CDR3 nucleotide sequence: TGTGCCAGCAGCGTCGAAACCGGGGGACCGTTCACAGGGAGGGCCCACAATGAGCAGTTCTTC. Translating it yields CASSVETGGPFTGRAHNEQFF.

V gene TRBV28 combines with J gene TRBJ1-1; D uncertain. Germline V gene sequence: CDR1 MDHEN, CDR2 SYDVKM. Trimming removed 6 bases at V and 1 base at J, with 9 bases between. The CDR3 extends over 13 amino acids. The CDR3 here is CASSPFRNTEAFF. CDR3 DNA sequence: TGTGCCAGCAGCCCTTTTAGGAACACTGAAGCTTTCTTT.

Only one count was recorded for this clone. The chain couples TRBV30 to TRBJ1-2, with D tentatively TRBD1 (5 bases). CDR1 and CDR2 (germline): GTSNPN, SVGIG (reference sequence). V lost 0 bases and J lost 1, with 15 bases in between. The CDR3 runs to 16 residues. The CDR3 region is CAWSVRSTGINYGYTF. The CDR3 DNA is TGTGCCTGGAGTGTACGATCCACAGGCATTAACTATGGCTACACCTTC.

V usage is TRBV27 and J usage is TRBJ2-1; D is possibly TRBD1 or TRBD2 (5 bases each). CDR1 is MNHEY, CDR2 SMNVEV, per germline (reference sequence). The CDR3 extends over 17 amino acids. The germline V and J ends were trimmed by 6 bases and 0 bases, with 18 bases remaining between them. The CDR3 sequence is CASRRHPGRSSYNEQFF. The CDR3 region has the DNA TGTGCCAGCAGGCGACATCCGGGACGTAGCTCCTACAATGAGCAGTTCTTC.

This chain joins TRBV6-1 and TRBJ1-2; D not certain. CDR3 size: 15 residues. Trimming stripped 2 bases from V and 7 bases from J, with 17 bases between. CDR1 is MNHNS, CDR2 SASEGT, per germline. CDR3 protein: CASSERGPEGAGYTF. Written as DNA, the CDR3 is TGTGCCAGCAGTGAAAGAGGCCCAGAAGGTGCTGGCTACACCTTC.

The chain employs TRBV18 and TRBJ1-3; TRBD1 might be the D (5 bases). The V end was cut by 2 bases, the J end by 1 base, with 15 bases between. Germline lookup yields CDR1 KGHSH and CDR2 LQKENI. The CDR3 length is 17 residues. As DNA, the CDR3 is TGTGCCAGCTCACCATTTAAGCAGGGTTTGTCTGGAAACACCATATATTTT. This sequence encodes CASSPFKQGLSGNTIYF.

V and J are TRBV16 and TRBJ2-5, with 8 nucleotides matching TRBD2. Germline assignment: CDR1 KGHSY and CDR2 FQNENV. J was trimmed by 6 bases and V by 4 bases; bases with no gene match: 10. The CDR3 runs to 15 residues. The CDR3 DNA reads as TGTGCCAGCAGCCCCTGGGGTAGCGGGGCGAAGACCCAGTACTTC. It specifies CASSPWGSGAKTQYF.

V is TRBV5-4 and J is TRBJ2-7; 7 bases align to TRBD2. The V and J ends lost 0 bases and 2 bases, in that order; junction bases with no gene match: 5. The CDR3 length is 15 residues. Per the germline V gene, CDR1 is SGHNT and CDR2 is YYREEE (reference sequence). CDR3 region: CASSLAGAGAYEQYF. For the CDR3, the DNA is TGTGCCAGCAGCTTGGCCGGCGCGGGAGCCTACGAGCAGTACTTC.

The chain carries TRBV12-2 and TRBJ2-5; TRBD1, as called in the table, went unchecked against the DNA. TRBV12-2 is listed as a pseudogene. The CDR3 consists of 14 residues. The CDR3 here is CASRLDPFYKTQYF. The CDR3 DNA follows: TGTGCAAGTCGCTTAGACCCGTTTTACAAGACCCAGTACTTC.

V usage is TRBV5-4 and J usage is TRBJ1-2, with 12 bases matching TRBD1. CDR3 length: 16 amino acids. Per germline, CDR1 SGHNT and CDR2 YYREEE (reference sequence). The J segment lost 2 bases and the V segment lost 4 bases, leaving 6 bases of the junction unmatched. The CDR3 DNA follows: TGTGCCAGCAGCCCGGGACAGGGGGCTCGGAACTATGGCTACACCTTC. Encoded protein: CASSPGQGARNYGYTF.

The chain links TRBV7-9 to TRBJ1-5; D might be TRBD1 (5 bases). CDR1 is SEHNR, CDR2 FQNEAQ, per germline (reference sequence). The V and J ends lost 5 bases and 3 bases respectively, with 14 bases between them. The CDR3 extends over 15 amino acids. The CDR3 spells CASSLGVDPNQPQHF. Written as DNA, the CDR3 is TGTGCCAGCAGCCTGGGGGTGGACCCCAATCAGCCCCAGCATTTT.

V gene TRBV9 combines with J gene TRBJ2-5; D is possibly TRBD2 (6 bases). Trimming pared 3 bases from V and 0 bases from J, leaving 12 bases between. Germline CDR1 reads SGDLS; CDR2 reads YYNGEE. The CDR3 is made up of 15 amino acids. CDR3 bases: TGTGCCAGCAGCGAGGGGAGCGGGTACCAAGAGACCCAGTACTTC. Its protein product is CASSEGSGYQETQYF.

The rearrangement uses TRBV19 and TRBJ1-4; D not certain. This CDR3 contains 15 residues. Deletions cut 4 bases from V and 3 bases from J, with 12 bases between. Per the germline V gene, CDR1 is LNHDA and CDR2 is SQIVND (reference sequence). CDR3 residues: CASSTGGKSNEKLFF. The CDR3 DNA reads TGTGCCAGTAGTACAGGAGGGAAGTCTAATGAAAAACTGTTTTTT.

The genes are TRBV5-6 and TRBJ2-7; possibly TRBD2 for D (5 bases). The CDR3 sequence is 13 residues long. Germline V gene lookup returns CDR1 SGHDT and CDR2 YYEEEE. Trimming took off 5 bases at V and 2 bases at J, with 11 bases between the two ends. CDR3 residues: CASSAGSAYEQYF. In nucleotides, the CDR3 is TGTGCCAGCAGTGCGGGTTCAGCCTACGAGCAGTACTTC.

J is TRBJ1-1 and V is TRBV10-2, with no clear D. The CDR3 runs to 11 residues. CDR1 and CDR2 (germline): WSHSY, SAAADI. Trimming took off 6 bases at V and 0 bases at J, with 2 bases between the two ends. The CDR3 coding sequence is TGCGCCAGCAGGGTGAACACTGAAGCTTTCTTT. Translating gives CASRVNTEAFF.

This clone has just one count. The chain uses TRBV5-6 and TRBJ1-2; 7 nucleotides align to TRBD1. This CDR3 is 14 amino acids long. Germline lookup yields CDR1 SGHDT and CDR2 YYEEEE. After removal of 0 bases from V and 3 bases from J, the junction contained 2 bases not matched to a gene. The CDR3 spells CASSLGGGDYGYTF. CDR3 in DNA: TGTGCCAGCAGCTTGGGAGGGGGCGACTATGGCTACACCTTC.

This rearrangement joins TRBV6-1 to TRBJ1-4; tentative D call: TRBD1 (6 bases). Germline values: CDR1 MNHNS, CDR2 SASEGT. Trimming shortened V by 8 bases and J by 8 bases, and 18 bases separated the two germline ends. CDR3 length: 14 residues. DNA for the CDR3: TGTGCCAGCCACGACCGGCCGGGGGCAGAAAAACTGTTTTTT. It specifies CASHDRPGAEKLFF.

As DNA, the CDR3 is TGCGCCAGCAGCTGGGACACAGGGAGAGGCTCCTACGAGCAGTACTTC. Its translation is CASSWDTGRGSYEQYF. The rearrangement links TRBV5-1 to TRBJ2-7; D might be TRBD1 (6 bases). The CDR3 runs 16 residues. V shed 3 bases and J shed 0 bases, with 16 bases lying between them. CDR1 SGHRS and CDR2 YFSETQ come from the germline V gene.

This sequence joins TRBV9 and TRBJ2-6, with D maybe TRBD2 (7 bases). Deletions cut 4 bases from V and 4 bases from J, with 24 bases between. The CDR3 is 19 residues long. CDR1 is SGDLS and CDR2 is YYNGEE in the germline V gene. CDR3 bases: TGTGCCAGCAGCCCCCCGAAAGGGAGGGGGATGGCAGGGGCCAACGTCCTGACTTTC. It specifies CASSPPKGRGMAGANVLTF.

V usage is TRBV29-1 and J usage is TRBJ2-1; D is perhaps TRBD1 or TRBD2 (5 bases each). Germline CDR1 and CDR2: SQVTM and ANQGSEA. V gave up 4 bases and J gave up 8 bases, with 18 bases separating them. The CDR3 has 14 amino acids. This CDR3 reads CSVGGRANGDEQFF. CDR3 bases: TGCAGCGTTGGGGGCAGGGCCAACGGGGATGAGCAGTTCTTC.

The chain couples TRBV25-1 to TRBJ2-2; TRBD1 is a possible D gene (6 bases). Trimming cost V 4 bases and J 5 bases, with 11 bases left between them. The V gene's germline CDR1 is MGHDK and CDR2 SYGVNS. The CDR3 contains 14 residues. CDR3 sequence reads: CASSAIQGTGELFF. Here the CDR3 DNA reads TGTGCCAGCAGTGCGATACAGGGAACCGGGGAGCTGTTTTTT.

The chain carries TRBV30 and TRBJ2-2; 8 nucleotides align to TRBD1. CDR1 and CDR2 (germline): GTSNPN, SVGIG (reference sequence). CDR3 size: 13 residues. Trimming took 5 bases from V and 8 from J; bases not matched to a gene: 7. The CDR3 bases are TGTGCCTGGTACACAGGGGGTAAGGGGGAGCTGTTTTTT. This sequence encodes CAWYTGGKGELFF.

The chain links TRBV11-1 to TRBJ1-1; a possible D gene is TRBD1 (5 bases). Per the germline V gene, CDR1 is SGHAT and CDR2 is FQDESV (reference sequence). The CDR3 has 13 amino acids. V was clipped by 2 bases and J by 5 bases, with 9 bases between them. The CDR3 nucleotides are TGTGCCAGCAGCTTATATGGGGGGACTGAAGCTTTCTTT. Protein product: CASSLYGGTEAFF.

This chain's CDR3 is CATSRIEGRGNEQFF. CDR3 coding DNA: TGTGCCACCAGCAGGATAGAGGGTAGGGGCAATGAGCAGTTCTTC. V usage is TRBV15 and J usage is TRBJ2-1, with D possibly being TRBD1 or TRBD2 (5 bases each). Trimming shortened V by 3 bases and J by 6 bases, and 15 bases separated the two germline ends. CDR3 size: 15 residues. In germline, CDR1 is LNHNV, CDR2 YYDKDF (reference sequence).

This clone appeared a few times. This chain uses TRBV2 with TRBJ1-5; perhaps TRBD1 as D (6 bases). The germline V and J ends were trimmed by 5 bases and 0 bases, with 11 bases remaining between them. Germline assignment: CDR1 SNHLY and CDR2 FYNNEI. The length of the CDR3 is 15 residues. The CDR3 sequence is CASSQGGYSNQPQHF. For the CDR3, the DNA is TGTGCCAGCAGTCAAGGGGGGTATAGCAATCAGCCCCAGCATTTT. Together with reference TRBV2 and TRBJ1-5, the CDR3 gives the full variable domain: EPEVTQTPSHQVTQMGQEVILRCVPISNHLYFYWYRQILGQKVEFLVSFYNNEISEKSEIFDDQFSVERPDGSNFTLKIRSTKLEDSAMYFCASSQGGYSNQPQHFGDGTRLSIL.